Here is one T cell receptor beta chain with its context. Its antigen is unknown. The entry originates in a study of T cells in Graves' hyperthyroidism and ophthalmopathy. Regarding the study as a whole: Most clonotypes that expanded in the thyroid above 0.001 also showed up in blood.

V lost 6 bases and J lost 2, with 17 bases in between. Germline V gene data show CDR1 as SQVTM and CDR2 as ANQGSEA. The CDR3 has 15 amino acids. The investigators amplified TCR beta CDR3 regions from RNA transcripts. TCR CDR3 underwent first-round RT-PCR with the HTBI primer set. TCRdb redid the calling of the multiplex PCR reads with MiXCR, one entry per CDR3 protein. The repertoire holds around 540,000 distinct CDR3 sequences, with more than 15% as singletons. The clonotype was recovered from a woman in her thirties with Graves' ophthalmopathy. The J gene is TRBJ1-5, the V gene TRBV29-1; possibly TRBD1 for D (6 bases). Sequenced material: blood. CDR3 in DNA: TGCAGCGTCTCGTCAGCGGGGGCTGGCAATCAGCCCCAGCATTTT. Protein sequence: CSVSSAGAGNQPQHF.